This TCR beta chain originates from a study of T cell responses to AZD1222 COVID-19 vaccine (dated by TCRdb to about 2021). About the investigation overall: TCR sequencing was performed for some 250 trial participants, of whom some 200 were given two doses of AZD1222 and 26 were given two doses of MenACWY control vaccine. Trial participants were enrolled by age into 18-55, 56-69 and 70-plus year subgroups, with around 140, 26 and 57 TCR-sequenced participants respectively. Results the study describes overall, beyond this receptor: Conclusions about previously exposed vaccinees were limited because only six or seven AZD1222 recipients were SARS-CoV-2 seropositive at baseline. A significant rise in spike-specific TCR breadth and depth was observed after two AZD1222 doses relative to day 0 and relative to MenACWY recipients. Because no day 14 peak-response samples were available, the repertoires could be characterized only after the peak T cell response. In the small 56-69-year group, the increase in depth fell short of significance, most likely because of low power. Participants were mostly white British and included more females than males, and it was suggested by the authors that clonal diversity may have been underestimated. The vaccine-associated CD4 TCRs covered the entire spike protein, and the dominant responses fell in regions 160-218 and 743-854. Reportedly, almost half of the unique spike-specific TCRs recognized epitopes lying outside the regions that are mutated in the B.1.351 and B.1.1.7 variants.

The time point label here, explained by the study, means: baseline before first vaccination. The treatment or condition tag for this specimen amounts to: meningococcal conjugate vaccine given as trial control. Samples from vaccinated people were obtained from the UK trials COV001 and COV002, which included a single-blind randomized controlled phase 2/3 trial of AZD1222 (ChAdOx1 nCoV-19) in healthy adults. Trial participant PBMC samples were collected at day 0 and day 28 after the second dose for TCRbeta chain sequencing. A remark on this clone: Its antigen target is currently unknown. No much larger clone exists at a distance of one base, and base qualities are not known.

The CDR3 regions of human TCRbeta chains were analyzed by immunosequencing. The authors processed their data as follows. Repertoire TCRs were checked for matches against a reference library of SARS-CoV-2-specific TCRs that had been generated using the MIRA antigen-specificity platform. Breadth was defined as the fraction of unique TCRs that were SARS-CoV-2-associated. Depth was defined as the fraction of total T cells that were SARS-CoV-2-associated. Using the MIRA data, each spike-specific TCR was assigned both to the spike region to which the TCR was reactive and to a CD4 or CD8 class. Log10-transformed breadth and depth values were compared by one-way ANOVA with Sidak's multiple comparisons tests. Not all clones reach the TCRdb copy of this immuneACCESS table, which keeps in-frame sequences only. Checked studies attribute under half of the gap to unresolved V genes and leave the rest unexplained. The V and J calls and clone size were taken over from that table, and D and trimming were inferred from the DNA. The sample table lists around 53,000 clones, around 83% of them with a count of one. Of the sample, roughly a fifth is held by the ten largest clones.

The sample consisted of peripheral blood, taken on day 0 of MenACWY control vaccination. The sequence was collected from an adult in good health.

The DNA sequence is as follows: TGTGCCAGCAGTTTCCGAGGACGCGGGGCCAACGTCCTGACTTTC. Its coded protein is CASSFRGRGANVLTF. The chain joins TRBV6-2 or TRBV6-3 to TRBJ2-6; the D segment cannot be called with confidence. V drops 4 bases and J drops 4 bases, leaving 11 bases in between. The CDR3 measures 15 amino acids from cysteine to phenylalanine. Kept here is only the CDR3 DNA, which spans 45 bases and is read in frame from base 1. The germline V gene yields MNHEY for CDR1 and SVGEGT for CDR2.